This TCR beta chain emerged from a study of blood T cell repertoires in COVID-19 (dated by TCRdb to the early 2020s). Describing the broader study: Samples from collaborators originated in the United States, Italy and Spain and spanned both the acute and convalescent phases of COVID-19. Subjects who had been exposed to COVID-19, were actively infected with it, or had recovered from it provided the deeply sampled blood TCRbeta repertoires that made up the dataset. A de-identified subject ID, COVID-19 status, age in years and sex were almost always included in the sample metadata. The repertoires were released in a freely available public database meant as a resource for research on the immune response to SARS-CoV-2. The prospective study material was composed of cDNA or gDNA derived from T cells, B-cell-depleted T cells, or PBMCs. HLA class I and class II types, where available, came from metadata supplied by the sample provider rather than from assay-based typing. Samples came from the ongoing ImmuneRACE study (first 160 participants) plus 1,254 subjects from 6 global collaborators. Summary of the overall study and its limitations: How much clinical and demographic metadata was included differed by source and by participant, and the metadata was provided uncurated.

As to this clone: The antigen it binds to is not known. Per-base quality was not reported, and no clone a single base away is much larger than it.

The germline V gene (reference sequence) supplies CDR1 MNHEY and CDR2 SMNVEV. The CDR3, cysteine through phenylalanine, is 16 amino acids long. CDR3 DNA is the only sequence kept; it has 48 bases, read in frame from the first base. V is shortened by 6 bases, J by 5 bases, and the region joining them spans 22 bases. Each collaborating institution followed its own protocols to collect whole blood in K2EDTA tubes. For TCRbeta analysis, collaborator samples were shipped as frozen whole blood, as isolated PBMCs, or as DNA extracted from either sample type. TCRbeta CDR3 regions were amplified from genomic DNA using the immunoSEQ Assay, a bias-controlled multiplex PCR. The published analysis was carried out like this. Nucleated cell counts per sample were estimated from amplification of reference gene primers within the assay. To quantify the absolute abundance of each unique TCRbeta CDR3 rearrangement, sequence reads were collapsed and filtered. Productive Simpson clonality was computed per sample as the square root of Simpson's diversity index over productive rearrangements. Here the immuneACCESS table is served through TCRdb, limited to in-frame sequences with V and J called. Missing clones are a known gap in these copies; in checked studies unresolved V genes cover under half, and the rest lacks a known reason. That table supplies the V and J calls and clone size; D and trimming were determined from the DNA. The sample data list some 120,000 clones, and under 90% of these were observed just once. The leading ten clones occupy about 3.9% of the sample.

The rearrangement joined TRBV27 to TRBJ1-2; perhaps TRBD1 is the D gene, with 6 bases matching. This TCR was sampled from a man aged 55-75 years with acute or convalescent COVID-19. Sequencing was carried out using peripheral blood. The CDR3 reads as follows: CASRGEAGGGRYGYTF. In nucleotide form, the sequence is TGTGCCAGCAGGGGCGAGGCGGGGGGCGGTAGGTATGGCTACACCTTC.